The rows below give T cell receptor beta chains drawn from one sample of a study of cytomegalovirus exposure and HLA in healthy donors. The repertoire was sequenced with immunoSEQ multiplex PCR; TCRdb's copy has only in-frame clones and lacks some. The sample carries some 130,000 clones, around two thirds recorded once. Material for sequencing was PBMCs. The receptors come from a human donor in good health. The CDR3 runs from the conserved cysteine through the conserved F or W. A D gene is named only where the DNA matches it firmly. Size values are once, few and many counts, or a class for expanded clones, and some rows have none.

d_gene	j_gene	v_gene	abundance	CDR3aa	CDR3nt
NA	TRBJ1-3	TRBV11-2	NA	CASSSGVGNTIYF	TGTGCCAGCAGCTCAGGGGTTGGAAACACCATATATTTT
TRBD1	TRBJ1-4	TRBV7-2	few	CASSLRGRGEKLFF	TGTGCCAGCAGCCTCAGGGGGCGAGGTGAAAAACTGTTTTTT
NA	TRBJ2-1	TRBV6-5	NA	CASSYSSYNEQFF	TGTGCCAGCAGTTATTCTAGCTACAATGAGCAGTTCTTC
TRBD1	TRBJ2-3	TRBV19	NA	CASSAGQGANTDTQYF	TGTGCCAGTAGTGCCGGACAGGGGGCCAACACAGATACGCAGTATTTT
NA	TRBJ2-1	TRBV27	NA	CASRVTAGSYNEQFF	TGTGCCAGCAGGGTGACAGCCGGCTCCTACAATGAGCAGTTCTTC
NA	TRBJ2-2	TRBV10-3	NA	CAISEMAPDTGELFF	TGTGCCATCAGTGAGATGGCTCCCGACACCGGGGAGCTGTTTTTT
TRBD2	TRBJ2-7	TRBV6-1	NA	CASRTGGTLNEQYF	TGTGCCAGCAGAACGGGGGGAACGCTCAACGAGCAGTACTTC
NA	TRBJ2-3	TRBV29-1	few	CSVTREWAQDTQYF	TGCAGCGTTACTAGGGAATGGGCCCAAGATACGCAGTATTTT
NA	TRBJ1-6	TRBV29-1	once	CSVKDSRNSPLHF	TGCAGCGTTAAGGACTCCCGGAATTCACCCCTCCACTTT
NA	TRBJ2-7	TRBV30	NA	CAWSVTAYEQYF	TGTGCCTGGAGTGTAACGGCCTACGAGCAGTACTTC
NA	TRBJ2-2	TRBV6-4	many	CASSDSSGNTGELFF	TGTGCCAGCAGTGACTCGAGCGGGAACACCGGGGAGCTGTTTTTT
NA	TRBJ2-5	TRBV19	NA	CASSIDRGIQETQYF	TGTGCCAGTAGTATAGATCGGGGGATCCAAGAGACCCAGTACTTC
NA	TRBJ2-3	TRBV6-4	NA	CASSDRSGDTQYF	TGTGCCAGCAGCGATAGGAGCGGAGATACGCAGTATTTT
NA	TRBJ2-7	TRBV2	NA	CASMAGVEQYF	TGTGCCAGCATGGCAGGGGTCGAGCAGTACTTC
TRBD1	TRBJ2-7	TRBV9	NA	CASSPGHGTGAYEQYF	TGTGCCAGCAGCCCTGGCCACGGGACAGGAGCCTACGAGCAGTACTTC
NA	TRBJ1-2	TRBV7-9	NA	CASSLDVWDIYTF	TGTGCCAGCAGCTTAGATGTATGGGACATTTACACCTTC
TRBD1	TRBJ2-2	TRBV4-3	NA	CASSQVPSTGGLPGELFF	TGCGCCAGCAGCCAAGTGCCTTCGACAGGGGGCTTACCCGGGGAGCTGTTTTTT
NA	TRBJ1-5	TRBV25-1	NA	CASSRGKGNQPQHF	TGTGCCAGCAGCAGGGGAAAAGGCAATCAGCCCCAGCATTTT
TRBD2	TRBJ2-7	TRBV7-8	once	CASSWGPGTSGRSEQYF	TGTGCCAGCAGCTGGGGGCCGGGGACTAGCGGGAGATCCGAGCAGTACTTC
TRBD1	TRBJ2-7	TRBV6-5	NA	CASSQTGGGPYEQYF	TGTGCCAGCAGTCAGACAGGGGGCGGACCCTACGAGCAGTACTTC
NA	TRBJ1-3	TRBV7-6	NA	CASSLGVGSPSSGNTIYF	TGTGCCAGCAGCTTAGGGGTTGGGAGCCCCAGCTCTGGAAACACCATATATTTT
NA	TRBJ1-1	TRBV19	NA	CASSPGRGGTEAFF	TGTGCCAGTAGTCCGGGACGGGGGGGCACTGAAGCTTTCTTT
TRBD2	TRBJ2-1	TRBV7-9	NA	CASSPGASGSSHEQFF	TGTGCCAGCAGCCCAGGGGCTAGCGGGAGCTCCCATGAGCAGTTCTTC
TRBD2	TRBJ2-3	TRBV7-2	few	CASSLYAGLAGINTQYF	TGTGCCAGCAGCTTATATGCCGGACTAGCGGGAATAAATACGCAGTATTTT
NA	TRBJ2-1	TRBV29-1	few	CSAPGINEQFF	TGCAGCGCCCCGGGTATTAATGAGCAGTTCTTC
TRBD1	TRBJ2-5	TRBV19	NA	CASTARTGVGQETQYF	TGTGCCAGTACCGCAAGGACAGGGGTGGGACAAGAGACCCAGTACTTC
TRBD1	TRBJ1-2	TRBV15	NA	CATSSRGQENYGYTF	TGTGCCACCAGCAGCAGGGGACAGGAGAACTATGGCTACACCTTC
NA	TRBJ2-5	TRBV9	NA	CASSVSLQETQYF	TGTGCCAGCAGCGTATCCCTCCAAGAGACCCAGTACTTC
TRBD1	TRBJ1-2	TRBV27	NA	CASSPAGGDGYTF	TGTGCCAGCAGTCCGGCAGGGGGAGATGGCTACACCTTC
NA	TRBJ2-1	TRBV19	NA	CASSMGLNEQFF	TGTGCCAGTAGTATGGGACTCAATGAGCAGTTCTTC
NA	TRBJ2-1	TRBV9	once	CASSARGRDEQFF	TGTGCCAGCAGCGCCCGAGGGCGGGATGAGCAGTTCTTC
NA	TRBJ1-1	TRBV30	few	CAWDRTLNTEAFF	TGTGCCTGGGACAGGACCTTGAACACTGAAGCTTTCTTT
NA	TRBJ1-1	TRBV7-2	NA	CASSQLEAFF	TGTGCCAGCAGCCAGTTGGAAGCTTTCTTT
NA	TRBJ1-1	TRBV6-4	NA	CASSPQGGDTEAFF	TGTGCCAGCAGTCCACAGGGAGGGGACACTGAAGCTTTCTTT
TRBD1	TRBJ1-2	TRBV9	NA	CASSVGQGAGYGYTF	TGTGCCAGCAGCGTAGGGCAGGGGGCAGGCTATGGCTACACCTTC